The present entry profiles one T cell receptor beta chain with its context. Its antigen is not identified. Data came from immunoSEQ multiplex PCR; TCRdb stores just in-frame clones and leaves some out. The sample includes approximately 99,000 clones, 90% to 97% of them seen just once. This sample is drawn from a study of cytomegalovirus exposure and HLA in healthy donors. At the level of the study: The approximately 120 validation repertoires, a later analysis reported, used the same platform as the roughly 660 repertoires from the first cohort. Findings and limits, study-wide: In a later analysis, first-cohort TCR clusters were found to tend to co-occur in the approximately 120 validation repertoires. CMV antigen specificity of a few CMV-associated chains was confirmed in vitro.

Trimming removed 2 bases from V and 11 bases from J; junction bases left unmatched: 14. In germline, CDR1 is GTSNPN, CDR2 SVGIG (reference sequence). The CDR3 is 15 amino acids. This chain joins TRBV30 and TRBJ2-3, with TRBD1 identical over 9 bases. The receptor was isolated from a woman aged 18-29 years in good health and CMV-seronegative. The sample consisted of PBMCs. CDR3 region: CAWSTPGTGTSRQYF. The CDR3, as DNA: TGTGCCTGGAGTACCCCCGGGACAGGGACGTCACGGCAGTATTTT.